What follows is one T cell receptor beta chain and its context. Described time point: pre-treatment sample, taken before nivolumab and TIL therapy. Enrollment ran from late 2017 to early 2020. This sample was included in a study of TIL therapy for anti-PD-1-resistant metastatic lung cancer. Study overall: Patients then received nivolumab; progressors got lymphodepletion, TIL and IL-2. Most patients had lung adenocarcinoma.

This was the immunoSEQ v3 assay. Method: immunoSEQ multiplex PCR; TCRdb's copy keeps in-frame clones and lacks some. The sample holds under 55,000 clones, 79% seen once. CDR3 length: 11 residues. Trimming pared 3 bases from V and 6 bases from J, leaving 4 bases between. Germline assignment: CDR1 MNHEY and CDR2 SMNVEV (reference sequence). The clonotype originates from a woman aged 30 to 85 with non-small cell lung cancer. V is TRBV27 and J is TRBJ2-3; D is unclear. The source material was blood, sampled at baseline. CDR3 in DNA: TGTGCCAGCAGTTTCATCGATACGCAGTATTTT. This gives the protein CASSFIDTQYF.